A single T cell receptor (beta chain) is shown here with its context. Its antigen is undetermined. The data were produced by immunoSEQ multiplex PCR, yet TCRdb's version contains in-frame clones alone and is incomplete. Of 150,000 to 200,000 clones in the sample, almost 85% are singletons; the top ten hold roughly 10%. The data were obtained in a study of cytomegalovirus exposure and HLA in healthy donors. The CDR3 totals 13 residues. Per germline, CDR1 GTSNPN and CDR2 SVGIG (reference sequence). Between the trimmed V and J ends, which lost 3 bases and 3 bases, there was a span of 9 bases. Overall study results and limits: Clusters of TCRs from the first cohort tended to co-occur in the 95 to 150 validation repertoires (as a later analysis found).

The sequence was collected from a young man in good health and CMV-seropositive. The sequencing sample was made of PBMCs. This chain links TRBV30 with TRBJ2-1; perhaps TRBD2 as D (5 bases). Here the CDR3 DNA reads TGTGCCTGGAGGGTACGGGGCTACAATGAGCAGTTCTTC. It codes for CAWRVRGYNEQFF. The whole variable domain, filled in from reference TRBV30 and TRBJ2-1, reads SQTIHQWPATLVQPVGSPLSLECTVEGTSNPNLYWYRQAAGRGLQLLFYSVGIGQISSEVPQNLSASRPQDRQFILSSKKLLLSDSGFYLCAWRVRGYNEQFFGPGTRLTVL.